This entry describes one TCR beta chain. This entry belongs to a study of blood T cell repertoires in COVID-19. About the study: Samples of COVID-19 (acute and convalescent) were obtained from the United States, Italy and Spain.

Original handling: Amplifying reference gene primers gave estimates of nucleated cell counts. The method was immunoSEQ multiplex PCR; TCRdb's version includes in-frame clones alone and lacks a portion of them. Clonal size and the V and J genes are those of that table, whereas D and trimming came from the DNA. The repertoire holds some 200,000 clones, with about 91% as singletons. Germline loops: CDR1 MGHRA, CDR2 YSYEKL. V was cut by 0 bases and J by 3 bases, with 5 bases left in between. The CDR3 is 13 residues long. The chain carries TRBV4-1 and TRBJ1-2; D is ambiguous. Material for sequencing was peripheral blood. This TCR derives from a man between 25 and 39 years old with acute or convalescent COVID-19. CDR3 bases: TGCGCCAGCAGCCAAGATGTCGACTATGGCTACACCTTC. Translation gives CASSQDVDYGYTF.